The T cell receptor (beta chain) under discussion was sequenced for a study of cytomegalovirus exposure and HLA in healthy donors (dated by TCRdb to 2016 to 2017). The study in broad terms: An earlier analysis of several hundred of the donors reported approximately 260 Gb of sequence data and 117 million unique TCR beta sequences obtained from some 170 million T cells. An early release that covered fewer than 750 HLA-typed donors contained around 330 gigabases of sequencing data and about 93 million unique TCR sequences. Among the roughly 390 genotyped donors, approximately 82% belonged to the genetic ancestry cluster associated with self-reported Caucasian donors. The study aimed to test whether cataloging public T cell receptors could reveal signatures of past pathogen exposure. The study profiled the T cell repertoires of more than 500 subjects by immunosequencing and related them to cytomegalovirus serostatus. Besides the first cohort of roughly 700 subjects, a separate validation cohort made up of some 110 different subjects was used. High-throughput TCR immunosequencing, statistical association of individual TCRs with disease status, and machine learning were combined to predict cytomegalovirus infection status. A later analysis re-examined previously published TCR beta repertoires from roughly 720 donors and added high-resolution HLA genotyping to investigate patterns of TCR occurrence. Rather than using new phenotypic data, the later analysis identified candidate immune exposures from TCR beta sequences and from how often those sequences occurred across donors. In an earlier analysis of 587 of the donors, high-throughput TCR beta sequencing was used to judge whether each TCR beta V gene segment behaved as functional or pseudogenic. Donor age, sex, ethnicity and CMV serostatus were compiled together with the repertoire data. A later genetic analysis used genome-wide SNP genotypes for 398 of the 666 donors, treating that subset as a discovery cohort. All discovery cohort repertoires had been generated using a single sequencing platform. HLA typing included class I and class II loci at four-digit resolution. Typing coverage differed by locus: A, B, C, DRB1 and DQB1 were typed in about 620-640 donors, DQA1 in roughly 510, DPA1 in nearly 610, and DPB1 in 400 to 490. Roughly 5 DR-DQ haplotypes were treated as single units for association and clustering because of strong linkage in the cohort. Among about 410 genotyped donors of the cohort, an average of around 250,000 unique TCR beta nucleotide sequences was sequenced per donor, of which roughly 17% were non-productive.

In total, about 650 healthy bone marrow donors made up the cohort. At the time of sampling, all cohort members were nominally healthy, though unrecorded immune exposures were likely present. The donor was CMV seronegative and was included in the group of 352 seronegative cohort members. A peripheral blood sample was provided by each donor, and peripheral blood mononuclear cells were used for TCR beta sequencing. Genomic DNA was extracted from the blood cell samples with the Qiagen DNeasy Blood Extraction Kit. The CDR3 sequence holds 11 residues, the cysteine and phenylalanine included. Just CDR3 DNA is preserved here, 33 bases in frame from base 1. V and J lose 8 bases and 4 bases, and a span of 6 bases separates them. Reading the germline V gene gives CDR1 MNHEY and CDR2 SVGAGI. The library was built by means of the immunoSEQ multiplex PCR assay. The multiplex PCR relied on a mix of 60 forward primers for TCR Vbeta segments and 13 reverse primers for TCR Jbeta segments. A multiplex PCR assay on genomic DNA amplified the CDR3 region of rearranged TCR beta genes. Amplified TCR beta libraries were sequenced as 87-base-pair reads on the Illumina HiSeq System. The paper's data handling went like this. Across the 600 to 700 repertoires, a later analysis counted tens of millions of unique TCR beta chains, roughly 11 million of which were shared by at least two donors. A nearest-neighbor algorithm error-corrected the raw reads and collapsed the reads into unique sequences, merging closely related sequences to remove PCR and sequencing errors. Alignment of CDR3 sequences to IMGT reference sequences was used to assign V, D and J gene segments. For a sequence to be retained, a match of at least six nucleotides was required to both a V gene segment and a J gene segment. Rearrangements were called productive when the CDR3 lacked stop codons and stayed in frame with V and J; all others were non-productive. Following IMGT convention, CDR3 was defined as the stretch from the second conserved V-encoded cysteine up to the conserved J-encoded phenylalanine. The earlier analysis of some 540 of the donors excluded any sequence lacking an unambiguous match to a single V gene segment. In an earlier analysis of approximately 560 of the donors, a V segment was called functional when productive rearrangements were above 56.7%, and segregating when the standard deviation between donors exceeded 5%. A statistical classification framework was built for diagnosing cytomegalovirus status from the catalog of TCR beta chain sequences. In a later analysis, V and J genes were assigned by comparing TCR nucleotide sequences against IMGT/GENE-DB human TR gene sequences. Using the TCRdist pipeline, a later analysis assigned CDR3 sequences along with most-parsimonious VDJ recombination scenarios. In a later analysis, each TCR beta chain was defined by its CDR3 amino acid sequence together with its V-gene family, and reads without a unique V-gene family were excluded. A later analysis removed several hundred highly shared, low-generation-probability nucleotide sequences to deal with suspected cross-contamination and a sequencing artifact. In a later analysis, a clonal expansion index was calculated for each public chain from normalized within-repertoire ranks of inferred template counts. A later analysis computed generation probabilities with a VDJ recombination model fitted to out-of-frame rearrangements, and checked the results against IGoR. Hypergeometric tests were used in a later analysis to score TCR-TCR, TCR-HLA and TCR-CMV co-occurrence, with a repertoire-size bias correction applied to the TCR pairs. To estimate false discovery rates, a later analysis permuted the HLA or CMV assignments 20 times. In a later analysis, co-occurring TCRs were grouped with DBSCAN, and TCRdist sequence similarity was added when clustering was performed within HLA-allele-positive subsets. For co-occurrence clustering, repertoires with fewer than 30,000 or more than 120,000 public chains were excluded, along with four or five repertoires with anomalous nucleotide sharing. The source is immuneACCESS, and TCRdb retained only in-frame sequences with V and J called. Part of the clones is not carried over; for the studies checked, unresolved V genes explain less than half of this, and the remainder is unexplained. The V and J calls and clone size were taken over from that table, and D and trimming were inferred from the DNA. This sample's table has entries for more than 100,000 clones. Around 4% of the sample is held by the ten biggest clonotypes.

Study-wide conclusions, independent of this receptor: For the cohort, immune exposure information was limited to CMV serostatus. In both the original and validation cohorts, the classifier was reported to diagnose cytomegalovirus status with high specificity and sensitivity. In a later analysis, TCR association rates were found to vary across HLA loci, with the most associated TCRs seen for DRB1 alleles and the fewest for HLA-C alleles. The authors suggested that the approach could potentially be generalized to other disease states and immunological phenotypes. The presence/absence analyses assumed that sequencing depth was roughly uniform across donors, and that assumption may not be true. In a later analysis, most CMV-associated TCR beta chains were found to appear HLA-restricted, with HLA associations seemingly driven largely by CMV exposure. A later analysis associated 17,000 or so TCR beta sequences with specific HLA alleles at a false discovery rate of 0.05. In an earlier analysis of some 500 of the donors, most TCR beta V segments were observed in productive rearrangements about 87% or about 30% of the time, broadly matching IMGT annotations. Linkage disequilibrium might explain the correlated functional status among segregating V segments, but an unknown experimental factor could not be ruled out. Some IMGT-functional V segments, including TRBV6-2 and TRBV6-3, could not be told apart with the 87-base-pair reads, so those segments were excluded. Compared with equally common non-associated chains, HLA-associated TCR beta chains in a later analysis were more clonally expanded and had lower generation probabilities. In vitro tests confirmed that a few of the cytomegalovirus-associated TCR beta chains recognize cytomegalovirus antigens. When HLA alleles, especially DR and DQ, strongly co-occurred, attributing TCR associations to individual alleles was difficult. Because counts were too low, under 20 rarely observed V segments, including chromosome 9 orphons, were left out of the earlier analysis of 500 to 650 of the donors. A further reported finding was that TCR beta sequences accurately predicted the HLA-A and HLA-B alleles for most subjects in the first cohort. According to a later analysis, parvovirus B19, influenza, CMV and Epstein-Barr virus appeared linked to several top co-occurrence clusters. Most TCR sequences were seen in very few donors, while some public TCRs were found in many individuals. In this cohort, only TCR beta chains were sequenced, and detectable features were limited by the absence of alpha or paired-chain data. V-gene and J-gene trimming of TCR beta chains was associated with a missense DCLRE1C variant in a later genetic analysis, and the association was replicated in an independent cohort. Because HLA typing was missing for some donors at each locus, association tests included only the typed subset. According to a later genetic analysis, donors in an Asian-associated ancestry cluster had fewer N-insertions in productive TCRs than the approximately 710-donor mean. A group of highly shared sequence variants was considered likely to be a technical artifact of the sequencing pipeline. A total of fewer than 200 TCR beta chains were listed by the study as associated with cytomegalovirus.

Details on this clone: The target of this receptor is not known.

The V and J segments used are TRBV6-5 and TRBJ1-5; the D gene identity is not certain. Material: PBMCs. The source is a man aged 18 to 30 in good health and CMV-seronegative. The CDR3 sequence is CASGINQPQHF. The DNA sequence follows: TGTGCCAGCGGCATAAATCAGCCCCAGCATTTT.